The clone carrying this T cell receptor (beta chain) came up a few times. Between 1 and 8 samples per patient were obtained, pretreatment and on-treatment. The repertoire was sequenced with immunoSEQ multiplex PCR; TCRdb's copy has only in-frame clones and lacks some. Counted here are 50,000 to 65,000 clones, approximately 80% occurring once; the ten biggest clones make up 5.8%. The sample originates from a study of PD-L1 blockade in urothelial cancer. At the level of the study: Patients commenced atezolizumab in about 2014, and it was given at 1,200 mg intravenously every 3 weeks. Blood-derived samples held a median approximately 140,000 T cells. Analyzed time points were 3 weeks (second dose) and 6 weeks after therapy began.

CDR1 and CDR2 (germline): MNHNY, SVGAGI (reference sequence). The CDR3 consists of 16 residues. Trimming cost V 5 bases and J 0 bases, with 16 bases left between them. The sequence was obtained from a man in his forties with urothelial cancer. The input for sequencing was PBMCs, taken around atezolizumab (anti-PD-L1) treatment. The chain links TRBV6-6 to TRBJ1-2, with D possibly being TRBD1 (6 bases). CDR3 sequence: CASSPGVTGTNYGYTF. As DNA, the CDR3 is TGTGCCAGCAGTCCAGGGGTCACAGGGACTAACTATGGCTACACCTTC.